One sample yielded the 14 T cell receptor beta chains listed below, sequenced in a study of blood T cell repertoires in COVID-19. Only in-frame clones appear in the TCRdb table, and some are missing; sequencing was by immunoSEQ multiplex PCR. The table includes 120,000 to 150,000 clones, 70% to 90% detected once. The specimen sequenced was peripheral blood. The receptors were sampled from a human donor with acute or convalescent COVID-19. The donor label of this sample is uncertain.

The sample holds a few counts of this clone. The rearrangement uses TRBV5-4 and TRBJ2-3; a weak D match, TRBD1 (5 bases). Germline V gives CDR1 SGHNT, CDR2 YYREEE (reference sequence). V was trimmed by 4 bases and J by 4 bases, leaving 13 bases between them. CDR3 length: 14 amino acids. The CDR3 is CASSHSQGSDTQYF. CDR3 sequence (DNA): TGTGCCAGCAGCCATTCTCAGGGTTCAGATACGCAGTATTTT. Full variable domain (outside the CDR3, taken from reference TRBV5-4 and TRBJ2-3): ETGVTQSPTHLIKTRGQQVTLRCSSQSGHNTVSWYQQALGQGPQFIFQYYREEENGRGNFPPRFSGLQFPNYSSELNVNALELDDSALYLCASSHSQGSDTQYFGPGTRLTVL.

The chain uses TRBV10-3 and TRBJ1-1; weak D call: TRBD1 (6 bases). Trimming took off 6 bases at V and 2 bases at J, with 10 bases between the two ends. Germline CDR1 and CDR2: ENHRY and SYGVKD. The CDR3 length is 13 residues. The CDR3 sequence is CAIRSGTNTEAFF. The CDR3 region has the DNA TGTGCCATCAGGTCAGGGACAAACACTGAAGCTTTCTTT.

V is TRBV7-2 and J is TRBJ1-5; D not certain. V was shortened by 1 base and J by 3 bases, with 10 bases between the two germline ends. Germline lookup yields CDR1 SGHTA and CDR2 FQGNSA. This CDR3 is built from 15 residues. CDR3 coding DNA: TGTGCCAGCAGCTTAGGGGCCAGGAACAATCAGCCCCAGCATTTT. Protein sequence: CASSLGARNNQPQHF.

This clone was observed a handful of times. The chain carries TRBV2 and TRBJ1-1; no clear D gene. Germline values: CDR1 SNHLY, CDR2 FYNNEI. This CDR3 has 14 residues. V gave up 5 bases and J gave up 0 bases, with 10 bases separating them. In DNA, the CDR3 is TGTGCCAGCAGTTGGGGAGATGTGAACACTGAAGCTTTCTTT. It translates to CASSWGDVNTEAFF.

V is TRBV5-8 and J is TRBJ1-1, with TRBD1 matching over 11 bases. V shed 4 bases and J 4 bases; nucleotides not matched to a gene: 6. CDR1 is SGHTS, CDR2 YDEGEE, per germline. CDR3 length: 15 residues. This CDR3 reads CASSAGQGAITEAFF. Here the CDR3 DNA reads TGTGCCAGCAGCGCCGGACAGGGGGCAATCACTGAAGCTTTCTTT.

The rearrangement uses TRBV7-2 and TRBJ1-2, with D tentatively TRBD1 (5 bases). Between the trimmed V and J ends, which lost 0 bases and 3 bases, there was a span of 14 bases. There are 16 residues in the CDR3. Germline values: CDR1 SGHTA, CDR2 FQGNSA. DNA of the CDR3: TGTGCCAGCAGCTTAGCGCAGGAGACAGCATACTATGGCTACACCTTC. The encoded protein is CASSLAQETAYYGYTF.

Comments on this clone: Within the sample, other DNA sequences also encode this same CDR3. The chain recombines TRBV28 with TRBJ2-7; 8 bases fit TRBD1. The junction had 11 bases not matched to a gene; V was cut back by 3 bases and J by 7 bases. The V gene's germline CDR1 is MDHEN and CDR2 SYDVKM. There are 15 residues in the CDR3. The CDR3 protein is CASSFGGTGGFEQYF. The CDR3 nucleotides are TGTGCCAGCAGTTTTGGTGGGACAGGCGGTTTTGAGCAGTACTTC.

The rearrangement joins TRBV4-2 to TRBJ1-1; maybe TRBD1 (6 bases). CDR1 LGHNA and CDR2 YNFKEQ come from the germline V gene. The V end was cut by 1 base, the J end by 5 bases, with 17 bases between. The CDR3 runs to 16 residues. For the CDR3, the DNA is TGTGCCAGCAGCCAAGCAGTAAGGGGGACTACAACTGAAGCTTTCTTT. Translating gives CASSQAVRGTTTEAFF.

V gene TRBV15 combines with J gene TRBJ2-7; D remains ambiguous. V gave up 6 bases and J gave up 1 base, with 13 bases separating them. Germline loops: CDR1 LNHNV, CDR2 YYDKDF (reference sequence). The CDR3 runs to 14 residues. CDR3 region: CATSIGWASYEQYV. As DNA, the CDR3 is TGTGCCACCAGTATCGGCTGGGCATCCTACGAGCAGTACGTC.

The chain joins TRBV7-9 to TRBJ2-2; 9 bases align to TRBD2. The V and J ends lost 4 bases and 6 bases, in that order; junction bases with no gene match: 12. Germline V gene sequence: CDR1 SEHNR, CDR2 FQNEAQ (reference sequence). This CDR3 comprises 17 residues. The CDR3 sequence is CASSSTPLRGGPGELFF. CDR3 bases: TGTGCCAGCAGCTCGACCCCTCTGCGGGGGGGCCCCGGGGAGCTGTTTTTT.

The chain joins TRBV6-2 or TRBV6-3 to TRBJ1-5; D possibly corresponds to TRBD1 (5 bases). Trimming cost V 2 bases and J 7 bases, with 12 bases left between them. CDR3 size: 14 residues. Germline V lookup: CDR1 MNHEY, CDR2 SVGEGT. The CDR3 here is CASSYGGDGQPQHF. The CDR3 region has the DNA TGTGCCAGCAGTTACGGGGGGGATGGGCAGCCCCAGCATTTT.

The CDR3 DNA follows: TGTGCCAGCACCAAGAAGGGACTTACCGACGTATCCGTACGCTCCACAGATACGCAGTATTTT. Residues: CASTKKGLTDVSVRSTDTQYF. The V and J genes are TRBV21-1 and TRBJ2-3; the listed D gene, TRBD2, was not tested against the DNA. TRBV21-1 is a documented pseudogene. This CDR3 region has 21 residues.

The chain has TRBV19 and TRBJ2-2, with 10 bases identical to TRBD1. The junction had 4 bases not matched to a gene; V was cut back by 6 bases and J by 3 bases. CDR3 length: 15 residues. From germline, CDR1 is LNHDA and CDR2 SQIVND (reference sequence). CDR3 sequence: CASRVGTGDTGELFF. The CDR3 nucleotides are TGTGCCAGTAGAGTAGGGACAGGGGACACCGGGGAGCTGTTTTTT. Supplemented by reference TRBV19 and TRBJ2-2, the full variable domain reads DGGITQSPKYLFRKEGQNVTLSCEQNLNHDAMYWYRQDPGQGLRLIYYSQIVNDFQKGDIAEGYSVSREKKESFPLTVTSAQKNPTAFYLCASRVGTGDTGELFFGEGSRLTVL.

The chain uses TRBV6-5 and TRBJ1-5, with D hard to call. Looked up from germline, CDR1 is MNHEY and CDR2 is SVGAGI. Trimming pared 5 bases from V and 7 bases from J, leaving 15 bases between. The CDR3 totals 14 residues. CDR3 DNA: TGTGCCAGCAGTCCCGGAGGTCATTTCCAGCCCCAGCATTTT. Translation: CASSPGGHFQPQHF.